This TCR beta chain came from a study of Ad26.COV2.S vaccination and SARS-CoV-2 variants. Study details: Donor allocation was to the COV1001 Ad26.COV2.S trial arm. Intramuscular Ad26.COV2.S doses were given once or twice, 56 days apart.

A word on this clone: Its antigen is unknown.

Treatment indicated: some 20 received Ad26.COV2.S at low or high dose, single or two shots; 5 received placebo; per-sample allocation not given. Sampling happened 63 days after the first vaccine or placebo injection. Study-wide results and limits: Possibly, TCR breadth and depth analyses underestimated total T cell responses.

The V end was cut by 8 bases, the J end by 5 bases, with 15 bases between. From germline, CDR1 is MDHEN and CDR2 SYDVKM. The CDR3 has 14 amino acids. The protocol was immunoSEQ multiplex PCR, while the TCRdb copy is restricted to in-frame clones and leaves out a portion. The sample yields a few hundred thousand clones, 80% to 95% seen once. The clonotype originates from a person between 18 and 65 years old who received the Ad26.COV2.S COVID-19 vaccine or a placebo. The chain couples TRBV28 to TRBJ2-2; D might be TRBD1 (5 bases). Specimen: peripheral blood, collected in a trial of Ad26.COV2.S vaccine versus placebo. The CDR3 DNA reads TGTGCCAGCTTTCCGCAGGGTATTACCGGGGAGCTGTTTTTT. Translating it yields CASFPQGITGELFF.